The 14 T cell receptor beta chains given below trace back to one sample, sequenced in a study of T cell changes during pregnancy in multiple sclerosis (dated by TCRdb to between 2018 and 2021). The method was the immunoSEQ multiplex PCR assay. TCRdb holds this immuneACCESS table with in-frame rearrangements only. Some clones are missing; in checked studies, unresolved V genes explain under half, and the rest has no known cause. For this sample there are some 60,000 clones; about 89% appear just once. Approximately 0.69% of the sample rests with the top ten. The sequences come from CD4+ T cells from peripheral blood mononuclear cells, collected in the first trimester of pregnancy. These TCRs come from a female donor with multiple sclerosis, enrolled in a pregnancy study.

The chain is built from TRBV30 and TRBJ1-2, with 7 bases identical to TRBD1. The V gene's germline CDR1 is GTSNPN and CDR2 SVGIG (reference sequence). CDR3 length equals 13 residues. The V segment lost 0 bases and the J segment 7 bases; nucleotides outside the gene matches: 5. CDR3 region: CAWSVRQGLGYTF. In nucleotides, the CDR3 is TGTGCCTGGAGTGTGAGACAGGGCCTTGGCTACACCTTC. The full variable domain, completed using reference TRBV30 and TRBJ1-2, is SQTIHQWPATLVQPVGSPLSLECTVEGTSNPNLYWYRQAAGRGLQLLFYSVGIGQISSEVPQNLSASRPQDRQFILSSKKLLLSDSGFYLCAWSVRQGLGYTFGSGTRLTVV.

The J gene is TRBJ1-3, the V gene TRBV28; 7 bases map to TRBD1. Trimming removed 6 bases from V and 4 bases from J; junction bases left unmatched: 9. The germline CDR1 and CDR2 sequences are MDHEN and SYDVKM. This CDR3 is 15 amino acids long. The CDR3 DNA reads TGTGCCAGCAGCATACAACACAGGGGAGGAAACACCATATATTTT. Its protein is CASSIQHRGGNTIYF.

J is TRBJ1-1 and V is TRBV2, with D unresolved. The V end lost 4 bases, the J end lost 4 bases, and 10 bases lay between the germline ends. Germline CDR1 is SNHLY and CDR2 is FYNNEI. The CDR3 runs 13 residues. The CDR3 nucleotides are TGTGCCAGCAGTGGTCGGGATAGCACTGAAGCTTTCTTT. It specifies CASSGRDSTEAFF.

V gene TRBV7-3 combines with J gene TRBJ2-2; TRBD2 matches at 8 bases. In germline, CDR1 is SGHTA, CDR2 FQGTGA. This CDR3 comprises 17 residues. The V gene end was trimmed by 7 bases and the J gene end by 1 base; junction bases not matched to a gene: 11. The CDR3 spells CASNPRGGLGNTGELFF. The CDR3 DNA reads TGTGCCAGCAACCCCAGAGGGGGACTAGGGAACACCGGGGAGCTGTTTTTT.

The CDR3 spells CASSPRTSGGNEQFF. The DNA for the CDR3 is TGTGCCAGCAGCCCGCGGACTAGCGGGGGAAATGAGCAGTTCTTC. The J gene is TRBJ2-1, the V gene TRBV9; 13 bases map to TRBD2. CDR3 size: 15 residues. The V gene's germline CDR1 is SGDLS and CDR2 YYNGEE. Trimming removed 4 bases from V and 7 bases from J; junction bases left unmatched: 5.

This chain joins TRBV5-1 and TRBJ2-3, with a possible D match to TRBD1 (6 bases). V lost 4 bases and J lost 3, with 21 bases in between. The germline V gene has CDR1 SGHRS and CDR2 YFSETQ. This CDR3 comprises 17 residues. The CDR3 nucleotides read TGCGCCAGCAGCACACCCCCGGGACATAGAGGAACAGATACGCAGTATTTT. It codes for CASSTPPGHRGTDTQYF.

The CDR3 loop is CARPPGTVNYGYTF. The CDR3, as DNA: TGCGCCAGACCCCCGGGGACTGTAAACTATGGCTACACCTTC. The rearrangement uses TRBV23-1 and TRBJ1-2, with D possibly matching TRBD1 (5 bases). TRBV23-1 is placed among ORFs of uncertain function. The CDR3 loop spans 14 amino acids. V shed 9 bases and J shed 2 bases, with 16 bases lying between them.

The J gene is TRBJ1-4, the V gene TRBV5-3; D possibly corresponds to TRBD1 (5 bases). TRBV5-3 is reported as an ORF; its role is uncertain. CDR3 length equals 18 residues. V gave up 10 bases and J gave up 5 bases, with 30 bases separating them. The CDR3 DNA reads as TGTGCCCCCCTGGCGAAGGGGCAGACCCCCCGGGGGAATGAAAAACTGTTTTTT. Its translation: CAPLAKGQTPRGNEKLFF.

The V gene is TRBV18, the J gene TRBJ1-1; D gene uncertain. The CDR3 contains 13 residues. Germline CDR1 KGHSH, CDR2 LQKENI. The V gene lost 5 bases and the J gene lost 1 base, with 8 bases spanning the gap. The CDR3 is CASSSNSNTEAFF. CDR3 in DNA: TGTGCCAGCTCATCAAATTCGAACACTGAAGCTTTCTTT.

The chain employs TRBV5-1 and TRBJ1-1; D is perhaps TRBD1 (6 bases). The V end was cut by 5 bases, the J end by 6 bases, with 14 bases between. Germline lookup yields CDR1 SGHRS and CDR2 YFSETQ. The CDR3 is made up of 13 amino acids. The CDR3 DNA sequence: TGCGCCAGCAGTTGGGAACAGGGCTCTGAAGCTTTCTTT. It codes for CASSWEQGSEAFF.

This clone was found once. J is TRBJ2-2 and V is TRBV5-6; 8 bases map to TRBD1. V lost 0 bases to trimming and J lost 2 bases; unmatched junction nucleotides: 3. The CDR3 is 16 residues long. Germline V gene sequence: CDR1 SGHDT, CDR2 YYEEEE. The CDR3 DNA is TGTGCCAGCAGCTTGGCGGGACAGGCCAACACCGGGGAGCTGTTTTTT. Protein: CASSLAGQANTGELFF.

This sequence joins TRBV9 and TRBJ1-4, with 8 positions matching TRBD1. The CDR3 has 16 residues. Germline lookup yields CDR1 SGDLS and CDR2 YYNGEE. V lost 3 bases to trimming and J lost 3 bases; unmatched junction nucleotides: 7. CDR3 loop: CASSADTGGPNEKLFF. DNA for the CDR3: TGTGCCAGCAGCGCCGATACAGGGGGACCTAATGAAAAACTGTTTTTT.

V and J are TRBV20-1 and TRBJ1-2; D uncertain. Germline assignment: CDR1 DFQATT and CDR2 SNEGSKA (reference sequence). This CDR3 comprises 8 residues. V lost 3 bases, J lost 10 bases, and 3 bases lay in between. The CDR3 sequence is CSASYYTF. CDR3 DNA sequence: TGCAGTGCTAGTTACTACACCTTC.

The chain recombines TRBV9 with TRBJ2-7; 7 nucleotides line up with TRBD1. The V gene's germline CDR1 is SGDLS and CDR2 YYNGEE. The trim removed 0 bases at V and 0 bases at J, leaving 3 bases unmatched. This CDR3 comprises 15 residues. For the CDR3, the DNA is TGTGCCAGCAGCGTAGCTTGGGACAGCTCCTACGAGCAGTACTTC. Amino acid sequence: CASSVAWDSSYEQYF.